The next 19 T cell receptor beta chains were all read from a single sample in a study of blood T cells in healthy people across ages. Then a second PCR, running roughly 6 to 12 cycles, was carried out with a sample-barcoded 5' primer and a J-beta primer mix. Using its own MiXCR run on the 5' RACE reads, TCRdb lists one record per CDR3 protein. The repertoire holds 710,000 or so distinct CDR3 sequences, with approximately 31% as singletons. What was sequenced was blood. These receptors all stem from a woman at least 80 years old in good health.

The rearrangement uses TRBV6-2 or TRBV6-3 and TRBJ2-5; D possibly corresponds to TRBD1 (6 bases). Trimming removed 6 bases from V and 1 base from J, with 6 bases in between. CDR1 and CDR2 (germline): MNHEY, SVGEGT. The CDR3 spans 12 residues. For the CDR3, the DNA is TGTGCCAGCAGGGACAGCCAAGAGACCCAGTACTTC. Encoded protein: CASRDSQETQYF.

This clonotype has at least ten counts. The V and J genes are TRBV20-1 and TRBJ2-5, with 7 bases that match TRBD2. The V segment lost 0 bases and the J segment 3 bases; nucleotides outside the gene matches: 13. From germline, CDR1 is DFQATT and CDR2 SNEGSKA (reference sequence). The CDR3 totals 17 residues. CDR3 DNA: TGCAGTGCTAGAGATGATGGGGCGGGGGTCATAAAAGAGACCCAGTACTTC. Translating gives CSARDDGAGVIKETQYF.

V and J are TRBV12-3 or TRBV12-4 and TRBJ1-3; D gene uncertain. The CDR3 covers 16 residues. Trimming pared 2 bases from V and 0 bases from J, leaving 11 bases between. CDR3 in amino acids: CASSLLLGSSGNTIYF. The CDR3 nucleotides are TGTGCCAGCAGTTTACTACTCGGTAGCTCTGGAAACACCATATATTTT.

This clonotype was seen ten or more times. J is TRBJ2-6 and V is TRBV30, with unresolved D. V shed 7 bases and J shed 4 bases, with 11 bases lying between them. Germline V CDR1 and CDR2: GTSNPN, SVGIG (reference sequence). The CDR3 contains 13 residues. The CDR3 is CAYDGSGANVLTF. The CDR3 DNA follows: TGTGCCTATGACGGTTCGGGGGCCAACGTCCTGACTTTC.

The sample holds a few counts of this clonotype. A clone one base away is much larger, so this may be a read error. The V gene is TRBV7-6, the J gene TRBJ2-5; D may correspond to TRBD1 or TRBD2 (6 bases each). The CDR3 extends over 16 amino acids. In germline, CDR1 is SGHVS, CDR2 FNYEAQ. Trimming took 1 base from V and 11 from J, leaving 23 bases between them. CDR3 in DNA: TGTGCCAGCAGCTTAGGGGGGGCTGGACCATACAATGAGCAGTACTTC. It translates to CASSLGGAGPYNEQYF. The whole variable domain, remainder taken from reference TRBV7-6 and TRBJ2-5, is GAGVSQSPRYKVTKRGQDVALRCDPISGHVSLYWYRQALGQGPEFLTYFNYEAQQDKSGLPNDRFSAERPEGSISTLTIQRTEQRDSAMYRCASSLGGAGPYNEQYFGPGTRLLVL.

This clonotype turned up a few times. The chain carries TRBV30 and TRBJ1-6, with D unclear. CDR1 and CDR2 (germline): GTSNPN, SVGIG (reference sequence). Trimming removed 0 bases from V and 5 bases from J, with 8 bases in between. This CDR3 region has 14 residues. The CDR3 protein is CAWSVGQDNSPLHF. The CDR3 bases are TGTGCCTGGAGTGTAGGGCAGGATAATTCACCCCTCCACTTT. The full variable domain, completed using reference TRBV30 and TRBJ1-6, is SQTIHQWPATLVQPVGSPLSLECTVEGTSNPNLYWYRQAAGRGLQLLFYSVGIGQISSEVPQNLSASRPQDRQFILSSKKLLLSDSGFYLCAWSVGQDNSPLHFGNGTRLTVT.

A remark on this clonotype: A junction boundary mismatches the germline segment, possibly from a read error. This sequence joins TRBV5-1 and TRBJ2-3, with D uncertain. This CDR3 contains 16 residues. The germline gives CDR1 SGHRS, CDR2 YFSETQ. CDR3 sequence reads: CASSLELAAGTDTQYF. Here the CDR3 DNA reads TGTGCCAGCAGCTTGGAGCTGGCAGCAGGTACAGATACGCAGTATTTT.

This clonotype was detected many times. In nucleotides, the CDR3 is TGTGCCAGCAGTCGGGACAGCTTCTATCAGCCCCAGCATTTT. Protein product: CASSRDSFYQPQHF. J is TRBJ1-5 and V is TRBV12-3 or TRBV12-4; TRBD1 matches 7 bases. The trim removed 5 bases at V and 5 bases at J, leaving 6 bases unmatched. CDR3 length equals 14 residues.

A remark on this clonotype: A read error may account for a junction end that differs from germline. V usage is TRBV15 and J usage is TRBJ2-7; no definite D call. The germline V gene encodes CDR1 LNHNV and CDR2 YYDKDF (reference sequence). There are 13 residues in the CDR3. In DNA form, the CDR3 reads TGTGCCGCCAGCAGAGATCTTCCGAATGAGCAGTACTTC. This gives the protein CAASRDLPNEQYF.

Of note for this clonotype: Given a much more abundant clone one base away, this may be a read error. This chain links TRBV20-1 with TRBJ2-1; D possibly matches TRBD1 or TRBD2 (5 bases each). The J call could be wrong; TRBJ2-7 is a better fit for the DNA end. The CDR3 has 13 residues. CDR1 and CDR2 from the germline V gene are DFQATT and SNEGSKA (reference sequence). In DNA form, the CDR3 reads TGCAGTGCGGGACGGCAAAGGTACAATGAGCAGTACTTC. It codes for CSAGRQRYNEQYF.

This clonotype has just a few counts. This may stem from a read error, because a much larger clone lies one nucleotide away. The chain is built from TRBV9 and TRBJ2-5; D is unclear. The CDR3 extends over 15 amino acids. Germline CDR1 and CDR2: SGDLS and YYNGEE. V was trimmed by 0 bases and J by 11 bases, leaving 20 bases between them. The DNA of the CDR3 is TGTGCCAGCAGCGTAGAAGGATCTGGGTACAATGAGCAGTACTTC. This sequence encodes CASSVEGSGYNEQYF.

This clonotype was counted many times. The V and J genes are TRBV20-1 and TRBJ2-3; no clear D. V dropped 1 base and J dropped 2 bases, with 1 base sitting between them. Looked up from germline, CDR1 is DFQATT and CDR2 is SNEGSKA (reference sequence). The CDR3 contains 11 residues. The CDR3 coding sequence is TGCAGTGCTAGAGCCACAGATACGCAGTATTTT. It is translated as CSARATDTQYF.

V is TRBV27 and J is TRBJ1-1; D is unclear. CDR3 size: 13 residues. V lost 6 bases to trimming and J lost 11 bases, with 19 bases between them. The germline V gene has CDR1 MNHEY and CDR2 SMNVEV (reference sequence). CDR3 DNA: TGTGCCAGCAGCCCGGTTGGTGAGTCCGTCGCTTTCTTT. As protein: CASSPVGESVAFF.

The chain couples TRBV7-2 to TRBJ1-1; tentative D call: TRBD1 (5 bases). V gave up 5 bases and J gave up 5 bases, with 15 bases separating them. The germline CDR1 and CDR2 sequences are SGHTA and FQGNSA. This CDR3 spans 14 amino acids. The CDR3 spells CASSPIPGQTEAFF. CDR3 nucleotides: TGTGCCAGCAGCCCCATTCCGGGGCAGACTGAAGCTTTCTTT.

This clonotype was seen more than once but under ten times. This sequence may be a read error, since a much larger clone differs from it by one base. The J gene is TRBJ2-5, the V gene TRBV20-1; D perhaps matches TRBD1 (6 bases). The CDR3 is made up of 12 amino acids. In germline, CDR1 is DFQATT, CDR2 SNEGSKA (reference sequence). With 6 bases removed from V and 11 bases from J, the gap between germline ends came to 19 bases. CDR3 DNA sequence: TGCAGTGCCCGGTCAGGGGCGGATGAGCAGTACTTC. Protein product: CSARSGADEQYF.

This clonotype has just one count. CDR3 DNA sequence: TGTGCCAGCAGTTTTGTGACTTCGAATGAGCAGTACTTC. This gives the protein CASSFVTSNEQYF. The V and J genes are TRBV28 and TRBJ2-5; D not resolved. This CDR3 comprises 13 residues. Germline values: CDR1 MDHEN, CDR2 SYDVKM. The V end lost 3 bases, the J end lost 11 bases, and 16 bases lay between the germline ends. The complete variable domain, with remaining parts taken from reference TRBV28 and TRBJ2-5, reads DVKVTQSSRYLVKRTGEKVFLECVQDMDHENMFWYRQDPGLGLRLIYFSYDVKMKEKGDIPEGYSVSREKKERFSLILESASTNQTSMYLCASSFVTSNEQYFGPGTRLLVL.

The chain is built from TRBV29-1 and TRBJ2-7; D is uncertain. The CDR3 extends over 13 amino acids. Germline V gene sequence: CDR1 SQVTM, CDR2 ANQGSEA. V dropped 4 bases and J dropped 2 bases, with 12 bases sitting between them. The CDR3 DNA sequence: TGCAGCGTTGGGCAGACCTATACCTACGAGCAGTACTTC. Protein: CSVGQTYTYEQYF.

The CDR3 loop is CASSEVQNTGELFF. In nucleotides, the CDR3 is TGTGCCAGCAGTGAAGTCCAGAACACCGGGGAGCTGTTTTTT. V usage is TRBV2 and J usage is TRBJ2-2; D gene ambiguous. The germline gives CDR1 SNHLY, CDR2 FYNNEI. The length of the CDR3 is 14 residues. V lost 1 base and J lost 1, with 4 bases in between.

This clonotype was counted between two and nine times. The chain couples TRBV3-1 to TRBJ1-4; D may be TRBD1 (6 bases). The germline V gene encodes CDR1 LGHDT and CDR2 YNNKEL (reference sequence). V lost 2 bases, J lost 4 bases, and 8 bases lay in between. This CDR3 spans 14 amino acids. The DNA for the CDR3 is TGTGCCAGCAGCCAAAGACAGGTTAATGAAAAACTGTTTTTT. Its translation is CASSQRQVNEKLFF.